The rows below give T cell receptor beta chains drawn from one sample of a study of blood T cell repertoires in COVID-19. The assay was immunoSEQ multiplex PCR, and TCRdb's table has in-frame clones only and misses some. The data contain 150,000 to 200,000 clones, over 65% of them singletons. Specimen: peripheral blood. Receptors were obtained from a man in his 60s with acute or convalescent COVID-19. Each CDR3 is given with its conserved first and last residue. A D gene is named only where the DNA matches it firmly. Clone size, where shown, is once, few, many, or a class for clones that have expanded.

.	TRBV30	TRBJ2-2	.	TGTGCCTGGACAGTGCAGAACACCGGGGAGCTGTTTTTT	CAWTVQNTGELFF
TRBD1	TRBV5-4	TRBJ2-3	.	TGTGCCAGCAGCTTAGGACAGGGTTTAAGCACAGATACGCAGTATTTT	CASSLGQGLSTDTQYF
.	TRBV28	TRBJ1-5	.	TGTGCCAGCAGTTTATGGACAGGAGCTTATAGCAATCAGCCCCAGCATTTT	CASSLWTGAYSNQPQHF
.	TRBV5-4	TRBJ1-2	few	TGTGCCAGCAGCTTGCCCGGCCAGGGTGATGGCTACACCTTC	CASSLPGQGDGYTF
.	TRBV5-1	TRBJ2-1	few	TGCGCCAGCAGCTTAGGAGATTATGAGAGCAATGAGCAGTTCTTC	CASSLGDYESNEQFF
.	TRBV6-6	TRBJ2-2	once	TGTGCCAGCAGTATTTACAGGGATGGCACCGGGGAGCTGTTTTTT	CASSIYRDGTGELFF
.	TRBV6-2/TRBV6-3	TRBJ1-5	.	TGTGCCAGCAGTTACCCAGGGGCCCAGCCCCAGCATTTT	CASSYPGAQPQHF
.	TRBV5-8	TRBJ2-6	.	TGTGCCAGCAGTCTACAGGTTTTCTCTGGGGCCAACGTCCTGACTTTC	CASSLQVFSGANVLTF
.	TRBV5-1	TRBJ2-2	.	TGCGCCAGCAGCTTGGGACAGTTTCGTACCGGGGAGCTGTTTTTT	CASSLGQFRTGELFF
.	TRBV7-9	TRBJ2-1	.	TGTGCCAGCAGCGCGACAGAGGAAGGCTACAATGAGCAGTTCTTC	CASSATEEGYNEQFF
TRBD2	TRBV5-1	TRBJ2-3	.	TGCGCCAGCAGCTCTACGACTAGCGCAGATACGCAGTATTTT	CASSSTTSADTQYF
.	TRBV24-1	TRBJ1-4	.	TGTGCCACCAGTGATCATACAGGAGCTAATGAAAAACTGTTTTTT	CATSDHTGANEKLFF
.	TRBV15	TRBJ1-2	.	TGTGCCACCAGCAGAGGAGGAATCCGGGGGGGCTACACCTTC	CATSRGGIRGGYTF
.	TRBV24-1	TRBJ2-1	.	TGTGCCACCAGTGATAATAGCGGATCCTACAATGAGCAGTTCTTC	CATSDNSGSYNEQFF
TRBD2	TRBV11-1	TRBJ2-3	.	TGTGCCAGCAGCCGTCGGACTAGCGGGGGGGCAGATACGCAGTATTTT	CASSRRTSGGADTQYF
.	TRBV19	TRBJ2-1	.	TGTGCCACCTACTACAATGAGCAGTTCTTC	CATYYNEQFF
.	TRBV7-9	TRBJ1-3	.	TGTGCCAGCAGCACCATGAGGCCTGGAAACACCATATATTTT	CASSTMRPGNTIYF
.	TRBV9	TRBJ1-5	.	TGTGCCAGCAGCGAGGCAGGGTATCAGCCCCAGCATTTT	CASSEAGYQPQHF
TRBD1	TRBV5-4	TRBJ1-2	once	TGTGCCAGCAGCTCGGCAGGACAGGGGGCGGAGGGCTACACCTTC	CASSSAGQGAEGYTF
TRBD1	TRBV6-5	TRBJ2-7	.	TGTGCCAGCAGTTACCGAAGGACAGGGGGAGGTGAGCAGTACTTC	CASSYRRTGGGEQYF
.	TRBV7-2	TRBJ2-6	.	TGTGCCAGCAGCCCCCGACAGTTCTCTGGGGCCAACGTCCTGACTTTC	CASSPRQFSGANVLTF
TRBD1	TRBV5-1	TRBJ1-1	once	TGCGCCAGTACAGGGGTCACTGAAGCTTTCTTT	CASTGVTEAFF
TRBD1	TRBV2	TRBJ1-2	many	TGTGCCAGCACCGAAGGGGGTACAGGGGATTATGGCTACACCTTC	CASTEGGTGDYGYTF
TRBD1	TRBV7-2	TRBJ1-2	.	TGTGCCAGCAGCCCGGACAGGCGCTATGGCTACACCTTC	CASSPDRRYGYTF
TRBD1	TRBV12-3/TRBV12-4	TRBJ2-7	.	TGTGCCAGCAAACGGGACAGGTTCCACGAGCAGTACTTC	CASKRDRFHEQYF
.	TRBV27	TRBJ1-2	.	TGTGCCAGCAGTTTATTCGCAGGGCTTAACTATGGCTACACCTTC	CASSLFAGLNYGYTF